The 21 T cell receptor beta chains presented below share a single source sample, sequenced in a study of cytomegalovirus exposure and HLA in healthy donors. With 60 Vbeta and 13 Jbeta primers, the PCR was carried out. Here immunoSEQ multiplex PCR was the method, and the copy in TCRdb shows in-frame clones only, minus some. The sample contains approximately 100,000 clones, 70% to 80% of which appear only once. Material for sequencing was PBMCs. The receptors shown here come from a female donor in good health and CMV-seronegative.

The chain combines TRBV11-1 with TRBJ1-1, with a tentative D call TRBD1 (5 bases). The CDR3 runs to 12 residues. From germline, CDR1 is SGHAT and CDR2 FQDESV (reference sequence). Trimming removed 4 bases from V and 8 bases from J, with 11 bases in between. CDR3 sequence reads: CASSSQGAEAFF. The DNA for the CDR3 is TGTGCCAGCAGCTCCCAGGGTGCGGAAGCTTTCTTT.

This clone showed up just once. V is TRBV5-1 and J is TRBJ1-1, with D perhaps matching TRBD1 (5 bases). V lost 3 bases, J lost 6 bases, and 12 bases lay in between. The CDR3 contains 13 residues. Germline lookup yields CDR1 SGHRS and CDR2 YFSETQ. The CDR3 nucleotides are TGCGCCAGCAGCTCCGGAAGGGGTTCTGAAGCTTTCTTT. Its translation is CASSSGRGSEAFF.

The V call is TRBV9, the J call TRBJ2-5; 9 bases map to TRBD2. This CDR3 comprises 18 residues. In germline, CDR1 is SGDLS, CDR2 YYNGEE. V shed 4 bases, J shed 0 bases, and the junction held 13 bases outside the gene matches. CDR3 coding DNA: TGTGCCAGCAGCCCGGGGGCGGGAGGGCCGAACTACCAAGAGACCCAGTACTTC. It translates to CASSPGAGGPNYQETQYF. Drawing the rest from reference TRBV9 and TRBJ2-5, the complete variable domain is DSGVTQTPKHLITATGQRVTLRCSPRSGDLSVYWYQQSLDQGLQFLIQYYNGEERAKGNILERFSAQQFPDLHSELNLSSLELGDSALYFCASSPGAGGPNYQETQYFGPGTRLLVL.

The chain has TRBV5-1 and TRBJ1-2; D gene unclear. The germline gives CDR1 SGHRS, CDR2 YFSETQ. The CDR3 contains 15 residues. V lost 0 bases, J lost 1 base, and 10 bases lay in between. Here the CDR3 reads CASSLGAGNNYGYTF. DNA of the CDR3: TGCGCCAGCAGCTTGGGGGCCGGGAATAACTATGGCTACACCTTC.

This clone appeared once. This chain links TRBV7-9 with TRBJ1-6, with D unresolved. The germline V gene encodes CDR1 SEHNR and CDR2 FQNEAQ (reference sequence). V lost 6 bases and J 12 bases, leaving 12 bases between the germline ends. This CDR3 contains 12 residues. The CDR3 nucleotides read TGTGCCAGCAGTAGCGGTGTCTTACCCCTCCACTTT. Encoded protein: CASSSGVLPLHF.

The J gene is TRBJ2-1, the V gene TRBV7-2; possible D gene TRBD1, 6 bases. Germline-derived CDR1 and CDR2 are SGHTA and FQGNSA. This CDR3 contains 17 residues. Trimming cost V 5 bases and J 0 bases, with 17 bases left between them. Here the CDR3 DNA reads TGTGCCAGCAGCAAAACCGGGACACCTTACTCCTACAATGAGCAGTTCTTC. This encodes CASSKTGTPYSYNEQFF.

The CDR3 sequence: CASSQEASGSGDTQYF. The CDR3 coding sequence is TGCGCCAGCAGCCAAGAGGCGAGCGGGAGTGGGGATACGCAGTATTTT. The chain couples TRBV4-3 to TRBJ2-3, with 8 positions matching TRBD2. Germline V gene sequence: CDR1 LGHNA, CDR2 YSLEER. Trimming took 0 bases from V and 6 from J; bases not matched to a gene: 8. The CDR3 is made up of 16 amino acids.

This clone was counted between two and nine times. The chain is built from TRBV7-9 and TRBJ2-1, with 7 bases aligning to TRBD1. The germline CDR1 and CDR2 sequences are SEHNR and FQNEAQ (reference sequence). CDR3 length: 14 amino acids. J lost 3 bases, V lost 5 bases, and 4 bases had no gene match. CDR3 DNA: TGTGCCAGCAGCACGGGACAGCACTACAATGAGCAGTTCTTC. Its translation: CASSTGQHYNEQFF.

A few counts support this clone. CDR3: CAISGEGRDEQYF. For the CDR3, the DNA is TGTGCCATCAGTGGAGAGGGGAGGGACGAGCAGTACTTC. V gene TRBV10-3 combines with J gene TRBJ2-7; 7 nucleotides align to TRBD2. V lost 4 bases, J lost 5 bases, and 5 bases stayed unmatched. This CDR3 region has 13 residues. Per the germline V gene, CDR1 is ENHRY and CDR2 is SYGVKD.

This chain links TRBV30 with TRBJ2-5, with D possibly TRBD2 on 6 matching bases. The CDR3 covers 12 residues. V was clipped by 5 bases and J by 4 bases, with 11 bases between them. Germline loops: CDR1 GTSNPN, CDR2 SVGIG (reference sequence). CDR3 in DNA: TGTGCCTGGGCCGGGACTTTAGAGACCCAGTACTTC. Its translation is CAWAGTLETQYF.

The chain combines TRBV28 with TRBJ1-1; D might be TRBD1 (6 bases). CDR1 MDHEN and CDR2 SYDVKM come from the germline V gene. The CDR3 consists of 12 residues. The V gene lost 2 bases and the J gene lost 11 bases, with 12 bases spanning the gap. CDR3 in amino acids: CASSLVGGSAFF. CDR3 DNA: TGTGCCAGCAGTTTAGTAGGGGGATCGGCTTTCTTT.

A few counts support this clone. The rearrangement uses TRBV9 and TRBJ2-5; D unresolved. Germline V lookup: CDR1 SGDLS, CDR2 YYNGEE. Trimming removed 1 base at V and 4 bases at J, with 11 bases between. The CDR3 is made up of 14 amino acids. CDR3 DNA: TGTGCCAGCAGCGTAAATGGCGGCTCAGAGACCCAGTACTTC. Protein product: CASSVNGGSETQYF.

About this clone itself: One end of the junction fails to match germline, which may point to a read error. This chain joins TRBV4-1 and TRBJ2-5; 8 bases match TRBD1. There are 16 residues in the CDR3. The V gene's germline CDR1 is MGHRA and CDR2 YSYEKL. CDR3 residues: CASSPTGTGIQEAQYF. The CDR3 DNA reads as TGCGCCAGCAGCCCTACCGGGACAGGTATACAAGAGGCCCAGTACTTC.

J is TRBJ2-5 and V is TRBV6-5; D is perhaps TRBD1 (6 bases). CDR1 is MNHEY and CDR2 is SVGAGI in the germline V gene. The CDR3 totals 14 residues. Trimming removed 4 bases from V and 3 bases from J, with 12 bases in between. CDR3 protein: CASSFHRTEETQYF. CDR3 DNA sequence: TGTGCCAGCAGTTTCCATCGGACAGAAGAGACCCAGTACTTC.

This chain uses TRBV28 with TRBJ2-6, with D tentatively TRBD1 (6 bases). The CDR3 consists of 17 residues. Germline CDR1 is MDHEN and CDR2 is SYDVKM. V gave up 4 bases and J gave up 0 bases, with 13 bases separating them. The CDR3 loop is CASSYSGAFSGANVLTF. CDR3 nucleotide sequence: TGTGCCAGCAGTTATTCAGGGGCCTTCTCTGGGGCCAACGTCCTGACTTTC. Filled out from reference TRBV28 and TRBJ2-6, the complete variable domain reads DVKVTQSSRYLVKRTGEKVFLECVQDMDHENMFWYRQDPGLGLRLIYFSYDVKMKEKGDIPEGYSVSREKKERFSLILESASTNQTSMYLCASSYSGAFSGANVLTFGAGSRLTVL.

The chain carries TRBV5-1 and TRBJ2-7; 8 bases are a match to TRBD2. The CDR3 consists of 15 residues. From germline, CDR1 is SGHRS and CDR2 YFSETQ. V lost 0 bases and J lost 3; bases outside the gene matches: 5. In DNA form, the CDR3 reads TGCGCCAGCAGCTTGGGACCGGGACTAGGCTACGAGCAGTACTTC. Its protein is CASSLGPGLGYEQYF.

In its sample, this clone was seen a few times. The chain combines TRBV6-1 with TRBJ1-2; tentatively, D is TRBD1 (5 bases). Germline V lookup: CDR1 MNHNS, CDR2 SASEGT. The CDR3 covers 12 residues. Trimming pared 3 bases from V and 8 bases from J, leaving 10 bases between. The CDR3 nucleotides read TGTGCCAGCAGTGAGGGCAGGGCGGGCTACACCTTC. It codes for CASSEGRAGYTF.

There are a few counts of this clone. The chain is built from TRBV5-8 and TRBJ1-4, with D tentatively TRBD1 (5 bases). V was shortened by 0 bases and J by 5 bases, with 8 bases between the two germline ends. The CDR3 covers 14 residues. Looked up from germline, CDR1 is SGHTS and CDR2 is YDEGEE. Here the CDR3 reads CASSLGQKNEKLFF. In DNA, the CDR3 is TGTGCCAGCAGCTTGGGACAGAAGAATGAAAAACTGTTTTTT.

This clone has a handful of counts. The chain employs TRBV7-9 and TRBJ1-6; TRBD1 might be the D (6 bases). The ends were cut back, 0 bases at V and 6 bases at J, with 9 bases in the middle. Germline V gene sequence: CDR1 SEHNR, CDR2 FQNEAQ (reference sequence). The CDR3 is made up of 15 amino acids. The CDR3 DNA reads TGTGCCAGCAGCTTAGCGAACAGGGTTAATTCACCCCTCCACTTT. Translation gives CASSLANRVNSPLHF.

This clone has more than one count but fewer than ten. The CDR3 nucleotides read TGCGCCAGCAGCTCGGAGTCGGACAGAAGATCCTACGAGCAGTACTTC. Translating gives CASSSESDRRSYEQYF. The chain carries TRBV5-1 and TRBJ2-7; D may be TRBD1 (6 bases). Germline CDR1 reads SGHRS; CDR2 reads YFSETQ. This CDR3 contains 16 residues. With 3 bases removed from V and 1 base from J, the gap between germline ends came to 17 bases.

This clone has only a few counts. The chain has TRBV30 and TRBJ2-7; 14 nucleotides line up with TRBD2. Unmatched junction bases numbered 1, after V lost 8 bases and J lost 1 base. The CDR3 loop spans 13 amino acids. Germline V gene data show CDR1 as GTSNPN and CDR2 as SVGIG (reference sequence). CDR3 region: CAGTSGRSYEQYF. CDR3 DNA: TGTGCCGGGACTAGCGGGAGATCCTACGAGCAGTACTTC.